These 25 T cell receptor beta chains share one sample of origin, sequenced in a study of vaccination effects on CD4 cells after COVID-19. The assay was immunoSEQ multiplex PCR, and TCRdb's table has in-frame clones only and misses some. The table shows about 26,000 clones, with more than 75% occurring only once. These receptors are not linked to any known antigen. In the ViraFEST assay, antigen-specific CD4+ clonotypes were identified by expansion after peptide-pool stimulation. CD4+ T cells were isolated after 10 days of culture. It was between March and December 2020 that the person had a SARS-CoV-2 infection confirmed by PCR. The specimen was CD4+ T cells from PBMCs cultured with HCoV-NL63 spike peptides, collected before COVID-19 vaccination. The receptors come from a human donor who had a prior SARS-CoV-2 infection.

This clone appeared once. V usage is TRBV18 and J usage is TRBJ2-3; 7 bases are shared with TRBD2. The CDR3 sequence is 16 residues long. Germline lookup yields CDR1 KGHSH and CDR2 LQKENI. After removal of 4 bases from V and 2 bases from J, the junction contained 9 bases not matched to a gene. CDR3 coding DNA: TGTGCCAGCTCACTTAAGCGGGAACTATACACAGATACGCAGTATTTT. It specifies CASSLKRELYTDTQYF. Combining the CDR3 with reference TRBV18 and TRBJ2-3 gives the whole variable domain NAGVMQNPRHLVRRRGQEARLRCSPMKGHSHVYWYRQLPEEGLKFMVYLQKENIIDESGMPKERFSAEFPKEGPSILRIQQVVRGDSAAYFCASSLKRELYTDTQYFGPGTRLTVL.

The chain has TRBV9 and TRBJ1-2, with D possibly matching TRBD1 (6 bases). The CDR3 consists of 16 residues. The V gene lost 0 bases and the J gene lost 2 bases, with 14 bases spanning the gap. CDR1 and CDR2 from the germline V gene are SGDLS and YYNGEE. The CDR3 nucleotides read TGTGCCAGCAGCGTAGGGGAAGGACAGACCAACTATGGCTACACCTTC. Translated, it gives CASSVGEGQTNYGYTF.

This rearrangement joins TRBV7-9 to TRBJ1-1, with D maybe TRBD1 (6 bases). The CDR3 length is 14 residues. Germline V gene sequence: CDR1 SEHNR, CDR2 FQNEAQ (reference sequence). Trimming took off 2 bases at V and 1 base at J, with 8 bases between the two ends. The CDR3 sequence is CASSLQGSNTEAFF. The CDR3 bases are TGTGCCAGCAGCTTACAGGGGTCGAACACTGAAGCTTTCTTT.

This rearrangement joins TRBV11-3 to TRBJ1-1, with 12 positions matching TRBD1. Unmatched junction bases numbered 12, after V lost 2 bases and J lost 8 bases. This CDR3 is 17 amino acids long. The germline CDR1 and CDR2 sequences are SGHNT and YENEEA. As DNA, the CDR3 is TGTGCCAGCAGCTTAATTGGGTGGCGGGACAGGGGGCCGGAAGCTTTCTTT. Its protein product is CASSLIGWRDRGPEAFF.

The V and J genes are TRBV5-1 and TRBJ2-3; D perhaps matches TRBD2 (6 bases). Germline loops: CDR1 SGHRS, CDR2 YFSETQ. With 5 bases removed from V and 2 bases from J, the gap between germline ends came to 15 bases. The CDR3 is 15 residues long. CDR3 coding DNA: TGCGCCAGCAGTGTCGGGACTCGGACCACAGATACGCAGTATTTT. The encoded protein is CASSVGTRTTDTQYF.

The chain recombines TRBV3-1 (or the pseudogene TRBV3-2) with TRBJ1-4; the D gene is possibly TRBD1 (5 bases). Trimming took 2 bases from V and 5 from J, leaving 9 bases between them. This CDR3 is 14 amino acids long. Germline V CDR1 and CDR2: LGHDT, YNNKEL (reference sequence). CDR3 sequence reads: CASSQQGLNEKLFF. Written as DNA, the CDR3 is TGTGCCAGCAGCCAACAGGGACTGAATGAAAAACTGTTTTTT.

The chain links TRBV20-1 to TRBJ2-3; tentative D call: TRBD2 (6 bases). CDR3 size: 11 residues. Trimming took off 8 bases at V and 5 bases at J, with 11 bases between the two ends. Per the germline V gene, CDR1 is DFQATT and CDR2 is SNEGSKA (reference sequence). CDR3 sequence: CSWGERDTQYF. The CDR3 DNA reads TGCAGTTGGGGGGAGCGAGATACGCAGTATTTT.

This chain connects TRBV7-2 to TRBJ2-7, with a possible D match to TRBD1 (5 bases). With 5 bases removed from V and 3 bases from J, the gap between germline ends came to 14 bases. The CDR3 contains 14 residues. CDR1 is SGHTA and CDR2 is FQGNSA in the germline V gene. The DNA for the CDR3 is TGTGCCAGCAGCCAAGGGGTACTTATCTACGAGCAGTACTTC. Encoded protein: CASSQGVLIYEQYF.

The chain is built from TRBV28 and TRBJ1-2; D gene uncertain. The CDR3 spans 12 residues. Germline V CDR1 and CDR2: MDHEN, SYDVKM. V was cut by 4 bases and J by 4 bases, with 7 bases left in between. The CDR3 region has the DNA TGTGCCAGCAGTTACGCCCGCTATGGCTACACCTTC. Translated: CASSYARYGYTF.

The V and J genes are TRBV18 and TRBJ2-1; D is possibly TRBD2 (7 bases). The V end was cut by 2 bases, the J end by 6 bases, with 17 bases between. This CDR3 is built from 16 residues. CDR1 is KGHSH and CDR2 is LQKENI in the germline V gene. The chain's CDR3 is CASSPGMGGAGNEQFF. For the CDR3, the DNA is TGTGCCAGCTCACCAGGAATGGGGGGGGCTGGCAATGAGCAGTTCTTC. The variable domain in full, completed from reference TRBV18 and TRBJ2-1, reads NAGVMQNPRHLVRRRGQEARLRCSPMKGHSHVYWYRQLPEEGLKFMVYLQKENIIDESGMPKERFSAEFPKEGPSILRIQQVVRGDSAAYFCASSPGMGGAGNEQFFGPGTRLTVL.

V is TRBV2 and J is TRBJ2-6, with D perhaps assigned TRBD1 or TRBD2 (5 bases each). V shed 3 bases and J shed 0 bases, with 12 bases lying between them. The CDR3 sequence is 17 residues long. From germline, CDR1 is SNHLY and CDR2 FYNNEI. The CDR3 DNA is TGTGCCAGCAGTGAGCAGGGACCTAGCTCTGGGGCCAACGTCCTGACTTTC. This codes for CASSEQGPSSGANVLTF.

In this sample, this clone turned up once. This rearrangement joins TRBV9 to TRBJ1-6; D ambiguous. The CDR3 totals 17 residues. With 0 bases removed from V and 0 bases from J, the gap between germline ends came to 10 bases. Germline CDR1 SGDLS, CDR2 YYNGEE. CDR3 DNA: TGTGCCAGCAGCGTAGGGGTCGACCGCTCCTATAATTCACCCCTCCACTTT. Translated, it gives CASSVGVDRSYNSPLHF.

This clone occurred a few times. The chain couples TRBV7-2 to TRBJ1-6; D perhaps matches TRBD1 (6 bases). Trimming cost V 3 bases and J 6 bases, with 6 bases left between them. The CDR3 has 13 amino acids. Germline CDR1 is SGHTA and CDR2 is FQGNSA. CDR3 sequence reads: CASSFRGNSPLHF. CDR3 sequence (DNA): TGTGCCAGCAGCTTCAGGGGTAATTCACCCCTCCACTTT.

The rearrangement links TRBV15 to TRBJ1-4, with no clear D. V was shortened by 0 bases and J by 6 bases, with 11 bases between the two germline ends. The germline gives CDR1 LNHNV, CDR2 YYDKDF (reference sequence). This CDR3 has 15 residues. CDR3 in DNA: TGTGCCACCAGCAGAGATAAAGGATGGGATGAAAAACTGTTTTTT. Encoded protein: CATSRDKGWDEKLFF. Together with reference TRBV15 and TRBJ1-4, the CDR3 gives the full variable domain: DAMVIQNPRYQVTQFGKPVTLSCSQTLNHNVMYWYQQKSSQAPKLLFHYYDKDFNNEADTPDNFQSRRPNTSFCFLDIRSPGLGDTAMYLCATSRDKGWDEKLFFGSGTQLSVL.

The V gene is TRBV6-5, the J gene TRBJ2-7, with unresolved D. With 6 bases removed from V and 0 bases from J, the gap between germline ends came to 9 bases. The CDR3 spans 13 residues. Per the germline V gene, CDR1 is MNHEY and CDR2 is SVGAGI. The CDR3 sequence: CASSPANSYEQYF. CDR3 coding DNA: TGTGCCAGCAGCCCCGCGAACTCCTACGAGCAGTACTTC.

This clone occurred a few times. The V call is TRBV6-5, the J call TRBJ1-2; perhaps TRBD1 as D (6 bases). This CDR3 has 14 residues. V dropped 8 bases and J dropped 2 bases, with 15 bases sitting between them. Germline CDR1 and CDR2: MNHEY and SVGAGI. The CDR3 here is CASGKGTGNYGYTF. The CDR3 DNA reads TGTGCCAGCGGGAAAGGTACAGGGAACTATGGCTACACCTTC.

The gene calls are TRBV5-1 and TRBJ2-5; TRBD1 matches at 9 bases. In germline, CDR1 is SGHRS, CDR2 YFSETQ. V was clipped by 7 bases and J by 4 bases; unmatched bases: 5. This CDR3 has 13 residues. The CDR3 DNA follows: TGCGCCAGCTCTCCGGGACAGGGAGAGACCCAGTACTTC. Translation gives CASSPGQGETQYF.

V gene TRBV5-6 combines with J gene TRBJ2-1; D unresolved. This CDR3 comprises 14 residues. V was shortened by 5 bases and J by 10 bases, with 19 bases between the two germline ends. CDR1 SGHDT and CDR2 YYEEEE come from the germline V gene. The CDR3 region is CASSSDAQPREQFF. The CDR3 nucleotides are TGTGCCAGCAGTTCCGACGCCCAACCGCGGGAGCAGTTCTTC.

The CDR3 loop reads CASSPQGSDMNTEAFF. Here the CDR3 DNA reads TGTGCCAGCAGCCCGCAGGGTTCCGACATGAACACTGAAGCTTTCTTT. This chain connects TRBV4-2 to TRBJ1-1; tentatively, D is TRBD1 (5 bases). The CDR3 length is 16 residues. Trimming pared 4 bases from V and 0 bases from J, leaving 15 bases between. The germline gives CDR1 LGHNA, CDR2 YNFKEQ.

The rearrangement uses TRBV18 and TRBJ2-5, with D maybe TRBD2 (6 bases). The V gene lost 3 bases and the J gene lost 2 bases, with 13 bases spanning the gap. Germline V gives CDR1 KGHSH, CDR2 LQKENI. CDR3 size: 15 residues. CDR3 coding DNA: TGTGCCAGCTCACCGCGGACGGAGGGGCAAGAGACCCAGTACTTC. Translation gives CASSPRTEGQETQYF. Full variable domain (missing parts from reference TRBV18 and TRBJ2-5): NAGVMQNPRHLVRRRGQEARLRCSPMKGHSHVYWYRQLPEEGLKFMVYLQKENIIDESGMPKERFSAEFPKEGPSILRIQQVVRGDSAAYFCASSPRTEGQETQYFGPGTRLLVL.

The rearrangement uses TRBV7-3 and TRBJ2-5; possible D gene TRBD2, 6 bases. Trimming left V 2 bases short and J 0 bases short, with 13 bases between. In germline, CDR1 is SGHTA, CDR2 FQGTGA. This CDR3 is built from 16 residues. The DNA for the CDR3 is TGTGCCAGCAGCTTAGTCGGGAGTCCGTACCAAGAGACCCAGTACTTC. Translated: CASSLVGSPYQETQYF.

The V call is TRBV7-6, the J call TRBJ2-5; 8 bases are a match to TRBD2. CDR1 is SGHVS and CDR2 is FNYEAQ in the germline V gene. The junction had 8 bases not matched to a gene; V was cut back by 1 base and J by 4 bases. The CDR3 is 16 residues long. The DNA for the CDR3 is TGTGCCAGCAGCTTAGGCGTGGCGGGGGGCGGAGAGACCCAGTACTTC. Translated, it gives CASSLGVAGGGETQYF. The whole variable domain, filled in from reference TRBV7-6 and TRBJ2-5, reads GAGVSQSPRYKVTKRGQDVALRCDPISGHVSLYWYRQALGQGPEFLTYFNYEAQQDKSGLPNDRFSAERPEGSISTLTIQRTEQRDSAMYRCASSLGVAGGGETQYFGPGTRLLVL.

The CDR3 bases are TGTGCCAGCAGCGACGCACTAGGGTATGGCTACACCTTC. Its translation: CASSDALGYGYTF. The gene calls are TRBV5-6 and TRBJ1-2; unclear D gene. V lost 4 bases to trimming and J lost 5 bases, with 12 bases between them. Germline CDR1 is SGHDT and CDR2 is YYEEEE. CDR3 length: 13 amino acids. Filled out from reference TRBV5-6 and TRBJ1-2, the complete variable domain reads DAGVTQSPTHLIKTRGQQVTLRCSPKSGHDTVSWYQQALGQGPQFIFQYYEEEERQRGNFPDRFSGHQFPNYSSELNVNALLLGDSALYLCASSDALGYGYTFGSGTRLTVV.

The rearrangement uses TRBV6-5 and TRBJ2-7; D remains ambiguous. In germline, CDR1 is MNHEY, CDR2 SVGAGI. The V and J ends lost 0 bases and 7 bases respectively, with 13 bases between them. CDR3 length equals 14 residues. CDR3 sequence (DNA): TGTGCCAGCAGTTACTCTGGCGGCGCTCGGGAGCAGTACTTC. Protein product: CASSYSGGAREQYF.

V and J are TRBV2 and TRBJ1-3; unclear D gene. V lost 6 bases and J lost 0, with 9 bases in between. From germline, CDR1 is SNHLY and CDR2 FYNNEI. There are 14 residues in the CDR3. The CDR3 bases are TGTGCCAGCAGCGGAGGATCCTCTGGAAACACCATATATTTT. It yields the protein CASSGGSSGNTIYF. Filled out from reference TRBV2 and TRBJ1-3, the complete variable domain reads EPEVTQTPSHQVTQMGQEVILRCVPISNHLYFYWYRQILGQKVEFLVSFYNNEISEKSEIFDDQFSVERPDGSNFTLKIRSTKLEDSAMYFCASSGGSSGNTIYFGEGSWLTVV.